The rows below give T cell receptor beta chains drawn from one sample of a study of T cells in Graves' hyperthyroidism and ophthalmopathy. TCRdb ran MiXCR on the multiplex PCR reads and lists one entry per CDR3 protein. The sample has hundreds of thousands of distinct CDR3 sequences; roughly 15% are singletons. The sample comprised blood. These receptor sequences come from a woman between 40 and 50 years old with Graves' ophthalmopathy. CDR3s include the opening cysteine and the closing phenylalanine or tryptophan. The order of the fields is J gene, D gene, clone size, V gene, CDR3 protein, CDR3 DNA. D genes are given only for firm matches. Where a row states a size, it is once, few, many or the class of an expanded clone; other rows omit it.

TRBJ1-2 TRBD1 many TRBV29-1 CSVWGDRGSSNYGYTF TGCAGCGTTTGGGGGGACAGGGGGAGTTCAAACTATGGCTACACCTTC
TRBJ1-6 NA many TRBV3-1 CASSRSRGSPLHF TGTGCCAGCAGCCGCTCAAGGGGTTCACCCCTCCACTTT
TRBJ2-7 TRBD1 few TRBV28 CATKGQALYEQYF TGTGCCACCAAGGGACAGGCGCTCTACGAGCAGTACTTC
TRBJ2-7 TRBD2 NA TRBV28 CATQREGTYEQYF TGTGCCACCCAGCGGGAGGGGACCTACGAGCAGTACTTC
TRBJ2-6 NA NA TRBV20-1 CSARERPGTSSGANVLTF TGCAGTGCTAGAGAGAGACCCGGGACGAGCTCTGGGGCCAACGTCCTGACTTTC
TRBJ2-3 NA NA TRBV9 CASSVAATDTQYF TGTGCCAGCAGCGTAGCGGCCACAGATACGCAGTATTTT
TRBJ2-3 NA NA TRBV5-5 CASSFWQSSTDTQYF TGTGCCAGCAGCTTTTGGCAGAGTAGCACAGATACGCAGTATTTT
TRBJ2-3 NA many TRBV20-1 CSARDPRSDTQYF TGCAGTGCTAGAGACCCCCGCTCAGATACGCAGTATTTT
TRBJ2-3 TRBD2 many TRBV7-6 CASSRNHGGGTDTQYF TGTGCCAGCAGCCGGAACCACGGGGGGGGAACAGATACGCAGTATTTT
TRBJ2-1 NA NA TRBV11-2 CTSSSRGNNEQFF TGTACCAGCAGCTCCCGGGGGAACAATGAGCAGTTCTTC
TRBJ2-5 NA many TRBV20-1 CSARGGTFQETQYF TGCAGTGCCAGGGGCGGGACTTTCCAAGAGACCCAGTACTTC
TRBJ1-5 TRBD1 many TRBV28 CASTKSTGGGQPQHF TGTGCCAGCACCAAATCCACAGGGGGCGGCCAGCCCCAGCATTTT
TRBJ2-3 NA few TRBV29-1 CSVELGQAGDTQYF TGCAGCGTTGAACTCGGCCAGGCGGGAGATACGCAGTATTTT
TRBJ2-3 TRBD1 many TRBV7-2 CASSSTGAGSDTQYF TGTGCCAGCAGCTCGACAGGGGCCGGTTCAGATACGCAGTATTTT
TRBJ1-4 NA NA TRBV6-1 CASRNTRVGTNEKLFF TGTGCCAGCAGAAATACCCGGGTTGGGACTAATGAAAAACTGTTTTTT
TRBJ2-3 NA few TRBV3-1 CASSQDWGSPPDTQYF TGTGCCAGCAGCCAAGATTGGGGTAGCCCCCCAGATACGCAGTATTTT
TRBJ2-3 TRBD1 NA TRBV30 CAWTQTGGSVDTQYF TGTGCCTGGACTCAGACAGGGGGCTCGGTAGATACGCAGTATTTT
TRBJ1-5 NA few TRBV2 CAGSVEAGNQPQHF TGTGCCGGGTCGGTTGAGGCGGGCAATCAGCCCCAGCATTTT
TRBJ2-5 NA NA TRBV10-1 CASSDPRQRHNLSIKYF TGCGCCAGCAGTGACCCCCGTCAACGGCACAACCTAAGTATTAAGTACTTC
TRBJ1-1 TRBD1 few TRBV4-1 CASSQQTGWVTEAFF TGCGCCAGCAGCCAACAGACAGGGTGGGTCACTGAAGCTTTCTTT
TRBJ2-7 TRBD2 few TRBV20-1 CSAGGQGEQYF TGCAGTGCGGGAGGGCAAGGCGAGCAGTACTTC
TRBJ2-3 TRBD2 many TRBV12-3/TRBV12-4 CASGNPGGVGDTQYF TGTGCCAGCGGGAACCCCGGGGGGGTTGGAGATACGCAGTATTTT
TRBJ2-1 NA few TRBV7-2 CASSLMSIPFF TGTGCCAGCAGCTTAATGTCTATACCGTTCTTC
TRBJ2-3 NA many TRBV5-1 CASSLGTTTDTQYF TGCGCCAGCAGCCTCGGGACAACCACAGATACGCAGTATTTT
TRBJ1-1 TRBD1 many TRBV7-2 CASSLKGPRGPMNTEAFF TGTGCCAGCAGCTTAAAGGGCCCCAGGGGGCCTATGAACACTGAAGCTTTCTTT